This T cell receptor beta chain was captured by sequencing in a study of blood T cell repertoires in COVID-19. About the study: Italy, Spain and the United States were the sources of the convalescent and acute COVID-19 samples.

Repertoires were generated with immunoSEQ multiplex PCR, while TCRdb's copy carries only in-frame clones and drops some. Of roughly 150,000 clones in the sample, around 84% are singletons; the top ten hold around 9.8%. This CDR3 is built from 17 residues. Trimming left V 3 bases short and J 3 bases short, with 18 bases between. Germline V gives CDR1 SGHDT, CDR2 YYEEEE. The sequenced material came from peripheral blood. The sequence was collected from a woman in her forties or fifties with acute or convalescent COVID-19. The chain recombines TRBV5-6 with TRBJ1-4, with D maybe TRBD1 (6 bases). The CDR3 nucleotides read TGTGCCAGCAGCTGGGGACCGGGGGGCTTGCCTAATGAAAAACTGTTTTTT. Translation gives CASSWGPGGLPNEKLFF.